The entry below describes one T cell receptor (beta chain). Only in-frame clones appear in the TCRdb table, and some are missing; sequencing was by immunoSEQ multiplex PCR. Among some 290,000 clones listed, roughly nine tenths were seen once. The record originates from a study of blood T cell repertoires in COVID-19. For the study at large: PBMCs, B-cell-depleted T cells, or T cells were the source of the cDNA or gDNA that made up the material.

The clonotype comes from a woman aged 25-40 years with COVID-19, enrolled during active disease. The sequenced sample was peripheral blood.

CDR3 DNA: TGTGCCAGCAGCCCGGGACTAACTTGGACCGGGGAGCTGTTTTTT. This sequence encodes CASSPGLTWTGELFF. The chain uses TRBV3-1 (or the pseudogene TRBV3-2) and TRBJ2-2, with 7 positions matching TRBD2. Losses at the gene ends were 4 bases for V and 5 bases for J; bases not matched to a gene: 7. Germline lookup yields CDR1 LGHDT and CDR2 YNNKEL (reference sequence). This CDR3 is built from 15 residues.